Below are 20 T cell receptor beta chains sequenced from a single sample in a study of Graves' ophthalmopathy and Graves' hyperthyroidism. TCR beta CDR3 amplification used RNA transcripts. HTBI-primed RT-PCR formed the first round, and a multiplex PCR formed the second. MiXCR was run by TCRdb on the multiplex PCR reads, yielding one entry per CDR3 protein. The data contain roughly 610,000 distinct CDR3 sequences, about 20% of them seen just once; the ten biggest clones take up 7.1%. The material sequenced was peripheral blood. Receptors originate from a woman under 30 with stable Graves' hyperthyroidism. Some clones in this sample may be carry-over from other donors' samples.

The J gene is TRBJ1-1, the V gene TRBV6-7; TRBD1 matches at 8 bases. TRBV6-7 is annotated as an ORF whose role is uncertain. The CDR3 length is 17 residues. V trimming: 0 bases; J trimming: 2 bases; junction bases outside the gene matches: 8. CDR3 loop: CASSYSIPTGDNTEAFF. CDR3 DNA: TGTGCCAGCAGTTACTCGATACCGACAGGGGACAACACTGAAGCTTTCTTT.

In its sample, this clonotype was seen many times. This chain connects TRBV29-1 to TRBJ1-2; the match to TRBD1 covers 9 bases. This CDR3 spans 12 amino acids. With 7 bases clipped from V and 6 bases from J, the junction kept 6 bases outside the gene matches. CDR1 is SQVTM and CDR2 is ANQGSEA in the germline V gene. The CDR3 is CSARTGGDGYTF. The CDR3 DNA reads TGCAGCGCACGAACAGGGGGCGATGGCTACACCTTC.

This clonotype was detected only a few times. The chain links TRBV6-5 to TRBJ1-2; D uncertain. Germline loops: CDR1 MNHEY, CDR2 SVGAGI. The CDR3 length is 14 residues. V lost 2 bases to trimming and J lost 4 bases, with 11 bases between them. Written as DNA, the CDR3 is TGTGCCAGCAGTTACATGAAGGGTAGCTATGGCTACACCTTC. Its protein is CASSYMKGSYGYTF.

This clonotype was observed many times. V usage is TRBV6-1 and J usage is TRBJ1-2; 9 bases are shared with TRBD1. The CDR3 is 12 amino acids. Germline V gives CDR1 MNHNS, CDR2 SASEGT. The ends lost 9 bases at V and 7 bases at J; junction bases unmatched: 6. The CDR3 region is CASETGGGGYTF. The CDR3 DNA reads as TGTGCCAGTGAGACAGGGGGAGGTGGCTACACCTTC.

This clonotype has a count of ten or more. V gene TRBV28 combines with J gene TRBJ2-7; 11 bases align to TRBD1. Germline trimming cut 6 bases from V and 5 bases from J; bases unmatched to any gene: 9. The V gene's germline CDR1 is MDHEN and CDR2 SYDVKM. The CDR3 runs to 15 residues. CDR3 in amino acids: CASSTRGQGVDEQYF. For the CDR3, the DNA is TGTGCCAGCAGCACTCGGGGACAGGGGGTCGACGAGCAGTACTTC. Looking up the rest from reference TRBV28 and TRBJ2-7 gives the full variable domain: DVKVTQSSRYLVKRTGEKVFLECVQDMDHENMFWYRQDPGLGLRLIYFSYDVKMKEKGDIPEGYSVSREKKERFSLILESASTNQTSMYLCASSTRGQGVDEQYFGPGTRLTVT.

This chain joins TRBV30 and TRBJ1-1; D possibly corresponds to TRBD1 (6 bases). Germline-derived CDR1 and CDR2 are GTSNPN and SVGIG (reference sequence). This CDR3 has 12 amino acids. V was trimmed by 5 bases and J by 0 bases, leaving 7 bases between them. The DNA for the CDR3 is TGTGCCTGGGACAGGCTGAACACTGAAGCTTTCTTT. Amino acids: CAWDRLNTEAFF.

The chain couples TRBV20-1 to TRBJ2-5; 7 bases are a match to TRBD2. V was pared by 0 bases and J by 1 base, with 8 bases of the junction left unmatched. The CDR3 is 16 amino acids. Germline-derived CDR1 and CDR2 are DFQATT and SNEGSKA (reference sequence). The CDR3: CSARDHLTSVQETQYF. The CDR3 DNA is TGCAGTGCTAGAGATCATCTCACTAGCGTCCAAGAGACCCAGTACTTC.

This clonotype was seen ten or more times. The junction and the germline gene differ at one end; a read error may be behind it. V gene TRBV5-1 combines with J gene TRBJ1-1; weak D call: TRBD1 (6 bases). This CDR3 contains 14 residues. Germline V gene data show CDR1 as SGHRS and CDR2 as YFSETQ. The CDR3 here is CASSLGGMNTEAFF. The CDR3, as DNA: TGTGCCAGCAGTTTAGGGGGGATGAACACTGAAGCTTTCTTT.

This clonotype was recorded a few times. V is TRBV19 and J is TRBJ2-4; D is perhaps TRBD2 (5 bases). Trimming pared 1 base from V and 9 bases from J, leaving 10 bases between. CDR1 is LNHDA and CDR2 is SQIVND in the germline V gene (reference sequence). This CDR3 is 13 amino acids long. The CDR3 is CASSIGSAGIQYF. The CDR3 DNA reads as TGTGCCAGTAGTATAGGTAGCGCCGGCATTCAGTACTTC.

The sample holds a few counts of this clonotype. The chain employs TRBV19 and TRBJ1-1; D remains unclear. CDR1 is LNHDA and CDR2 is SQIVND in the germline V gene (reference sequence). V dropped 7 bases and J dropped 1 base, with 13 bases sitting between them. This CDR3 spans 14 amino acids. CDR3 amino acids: CASIPGRSNTEAFF. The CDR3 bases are TGTGCCAGTATCCCCGGGAGATCGAACACTGAAGCTTTCTTT. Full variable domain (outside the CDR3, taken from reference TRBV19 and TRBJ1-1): DGGITQSPKYLFRKEGQNVTLSCEQNLNHDAMYWYRQDPGQGLRLIYYSQIVNDFQKGDIAEGYSVSREKKESFPLTVTSAQKNPTAFYLCASIPGRSNTEAFFGQGTRLTVV.

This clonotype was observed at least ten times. The DNA of the CDR3 is TGTGCCAGCACCTTGGGGGGGTCTGGAAACACCATATATTTT. This gives the protein CASTLGGSGNTIYF. The chain joins TRBV12-3 or TRBV12-4 to TRBJ1-3; TRBD1 might be the D (5 bases). CDR3 length equals 14 residues. Deletions cut 7 bases from V and 1 base from J, with 11 bases between.

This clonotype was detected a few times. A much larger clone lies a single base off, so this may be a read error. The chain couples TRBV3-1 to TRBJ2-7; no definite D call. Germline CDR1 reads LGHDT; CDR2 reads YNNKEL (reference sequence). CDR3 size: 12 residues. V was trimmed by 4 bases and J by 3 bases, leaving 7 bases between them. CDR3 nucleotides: TGTGCCAGCAGCCGGGCCAACTACGAGCAGTACTTC. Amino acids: CASSRANYEQYF.

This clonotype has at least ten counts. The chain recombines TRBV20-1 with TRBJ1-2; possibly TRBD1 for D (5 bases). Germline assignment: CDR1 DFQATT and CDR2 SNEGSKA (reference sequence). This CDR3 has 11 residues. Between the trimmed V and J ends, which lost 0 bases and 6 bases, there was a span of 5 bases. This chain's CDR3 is CSARDRDGYTF. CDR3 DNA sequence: TGCAGTGCTAGAGACAGGGATGGCTACACCTTC.

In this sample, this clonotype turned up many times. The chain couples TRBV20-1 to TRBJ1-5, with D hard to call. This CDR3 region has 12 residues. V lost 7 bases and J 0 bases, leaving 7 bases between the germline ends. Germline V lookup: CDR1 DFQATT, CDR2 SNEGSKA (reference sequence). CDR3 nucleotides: TGCAGTGTGGGGTCTAGCAATCAGCCCCAGCATTTT. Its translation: CSVGSSNQPQHF.

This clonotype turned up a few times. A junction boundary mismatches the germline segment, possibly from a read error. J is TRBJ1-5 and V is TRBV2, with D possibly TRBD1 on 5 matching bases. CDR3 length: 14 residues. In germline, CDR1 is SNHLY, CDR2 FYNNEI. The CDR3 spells CASRAGAGHQPQHF. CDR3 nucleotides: TGCGCCAGCAGGGCCGGGGCAGGACATCAGCCCCAGCATTTT.

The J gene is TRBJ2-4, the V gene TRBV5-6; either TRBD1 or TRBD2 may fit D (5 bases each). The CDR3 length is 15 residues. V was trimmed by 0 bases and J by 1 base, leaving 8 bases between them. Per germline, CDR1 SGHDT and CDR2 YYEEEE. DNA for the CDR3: TGTGCCAGCAGCTTGGGGGGGAATGCCAAAAACATTCAGTACTTC. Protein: CASSLGGNAKNIQYF.

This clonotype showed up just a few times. The CDR3 coding sequence is TGTGCCAGCAGTGTACGACAGGTGACGAACACTGAAGCTTTCTTT. Amino acids: CASSVRQVTNTEAFF. This sequence joins TRBV6-4 and TRBJ1-1; TRBD1 might be the D (6 bases). V was clipped by 4 bases and J by 1 base, with 13 bases between them. CDR3 length: 15 residues. Germline CDR1 and CDR2: MRHNA and SNTAGT.

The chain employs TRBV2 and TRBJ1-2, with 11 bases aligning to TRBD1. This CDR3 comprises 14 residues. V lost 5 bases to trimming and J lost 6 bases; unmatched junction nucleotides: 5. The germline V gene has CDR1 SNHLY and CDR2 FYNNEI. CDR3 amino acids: CASSMDRGRDGYTF. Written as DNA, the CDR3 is TGTGCCAGCAGTATGGACAGGGGGCGCGATGGCTACACCTTC.

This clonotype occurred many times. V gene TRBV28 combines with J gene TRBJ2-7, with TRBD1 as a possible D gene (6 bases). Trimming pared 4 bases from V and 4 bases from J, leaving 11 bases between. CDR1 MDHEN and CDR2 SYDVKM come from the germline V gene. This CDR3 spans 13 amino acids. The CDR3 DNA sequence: TGTGCCAGCAGTTCCCGGACAGCGTACGAGCAGTACTTC. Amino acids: CASSSRTAYEQYF.

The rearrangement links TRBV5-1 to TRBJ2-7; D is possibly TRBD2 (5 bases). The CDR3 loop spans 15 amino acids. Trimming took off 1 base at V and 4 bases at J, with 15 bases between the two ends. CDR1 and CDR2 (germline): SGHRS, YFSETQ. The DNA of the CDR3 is TGCGCCAGCAGCTTGTTGGGAGACTCGACTTACGAGCAGTACTTC. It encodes CASSLLGDSTYEQYF. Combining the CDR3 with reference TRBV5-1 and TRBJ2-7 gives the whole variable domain KAGVTQTPRYLIKTRGQQVTLSCSPISGHRSVSWYQQTPGQGLQFLFEYFSETQRNKGNFPGRFSGRQFSNSRSEMNVSTLELGDSALYLCASSLLGDSTYEQYFGPGTRLTVT.